This is a list of T cell receptor beta chains from one sample in a study of OX40 agonist ivuxolimab in advanced cancers. TCRdb's copy holds only in-frame clones and misses some; the assay was immunoSEQ multiplex PCR. The table includes some 69,000 clones, 75% to 95% detected once. This sample comprised CD4+ or CD8+ T cells sorted from blood, obtained in a trial of the OX40 agonist ivuxolimab. The receptors come from an adult with an advanced solid tumor such as melanoma, head and neck, liver or kidney cancer. The CDR3 runs from the conserved cysteine through the conserved F or W. D genes are given only for firm matches. Clone size is shown for a subset of rows, as once, few, many or a class of expanded clone.

V	D	size	J	CDR3	DNA
TRBV29-1	.	.	TRBJ2-5	CSVEVSAETQYF	TGCAGCGTTGAAGTATCAGCCGAGACCCAGTACTTC
TRBV19	.	.	TRBJ2-5	CATTGRGRETQYF	TGTGCCACCACTGGGCGGGGGCGAGAGACCCAGTACTTC
TRBV11-3	.	few	TRBJ2-2	CASSLGSRRGELFF	TGTGCCAGCAGCTTAGGGTCCCGGAGGGGGGAGCTGTTTTTT
TRBV28	.	.	TRBJ2-1	CASSLHRGSYTTGNEQFF	TGTGCCAGCAGTTTACATCGGGGCAGCTATACAACGGGGAATGAGCAGTTCTTC
TRBV28	TRBD1	.	TRBJ2-7	CASSSRDREKYF	TGTGCCAGCAGTTCCCGGGACAGGGAAAAGTACTTC
TRBV6-6	TRBD1	.	TRBJ2-7	CASSYRGTGAYEQYF	TGTGCCAGCAGTTACCGGGGGACAGGAGCCTACGAGCAGTACTTC
TRBV7-9	TRBD1	.	TRBJ1-2	CASSFGGQSYGYTF	TGTGCCAGCAGCTTCGGGGGACAGAGCTATGGCTACACCTTC
TRBV19	.	.	TRBJ2-4	CATTTGDIAKNIQYF	TGTGCCACCACGACAGGCGACATAGCCAAAAACATTCAGTACTTC
TRBV2	.	.	TRBJ1-6	CASIGGSYNSPLHF	TGTGCCAGCATAGGGGGCTCCTATAATTCACCCCTCCACTTT
TRBV28	TRBD2	.	TRBJ2-7	CATLRLAGGNEQYF	TGTGCCACCCTCAGACTAGCGGGAGGGAATGAGCAGTACTTC
TRBV4-3	.	.	TRBJ2-7	CASSQDPPGAYEQYF	TGCGCCAGCAGCCAAGATCCTCCCGGCGCGTACGAGCAGTACTTC
TRBV28	TRBD1	.	TRBJ1-1	CASSLQGESTEAFF	TGTGCCAGCAGCCTACAGGGGGAAAGCACTGAAGCTTTCTTT
TRBV30	TRBD1	.	TRBJ2-2	CAWRTGRSSGELFF	TGTGCCTGGAGGACAGGGCGATCGTCGGGGGAGCTGTTTTTT
TRBV6-5	.	.	TRBJ1-3	CASSWGSGNTIYF	TGTGCCAGCAGTTGGGGCTCTGGAAACACCATATATTTT
TRBV15	TRBD1	.	TRBJ1-2	CATSRGQGESYGYTF	TGTGCCACCAGCAGGGGACAGGGGGAGTCGTATGGCTACACCTTC
TRBV9	TRBD1	few	TRBJ2-1	CASSVQTGSNEQFF	TGTGCCAGCAGCGTTCAGACAGGGTCCAATGAGCAGTTCTTC
TRBV29-1	.	.	TRBJ2-1	CSVLRSQSYNEQFF	TGCAGCGTTTTGAGGAGCCAATCCTACAATGAGCAGTTCTTC
TRBV9	.	.	TRBJ2-1	CASSVAAGSSYNEQFF	TGTGCCAGCAGCGTAGCCGCGGGGAGCTCCTACAATGAGCAGTTCTTC
TRBV25-1	.	.	TRBJ1-5	CASSEFGSSNQPQHF	TGTGCCAGCAGTGAATTCGGGTCGAGCAATCAGCCCCAGCATTTT
TRBV11-3	TRBD2	.	TRBJ2-5	CASSRGSGTETQYF	TGTGCCAGCAGTCGCGGTAGCGGGACGGAGACCCAGTACTTC
TRBV7-9	TRBD2	.	TRBJ2-3	CASSPQGLAGVRDTQYF	TGTGCCAGCAGCCCTCAGGGACTAGCGGGAGTTAGAGATACGCAGTATTTT
TRBV5-1	TRBD1	once	TRBJ1-1	CASKTGGPNTEAFF	TGCGCCAGCAAAACAGGGGGACCGAACACTGAAGCTTTCTTT
TRBV5-4	TRBD1	.	TRBJ2-3	CASSPGTASTDTQYF	TGTGCCAGCAGCCCCGGGACAGCTAGCACAGATACGCAGTATTTT
TRBV18	.	few	TRBJ1-4	CASTRGAATNEKLFF	TGTGCCAGCACCCGTGGGGCTGCAACTAATGAAAAACTGTTTTTT
TRBV7-9	.	once	TRBJ1-4	CASSPLGRGTNEKLFF	TGTGCCAGCAGCCCTCTTGGTCGAGGGACTAATGAAAAACTGTTTTTT
TRBV2	.	.	TRBJ1-3	CASKVAGNTIYF	TGTGCCAGCAAAGTAGCTGGAAACACCATATATTTT
TRBV11-2	.	.	TRBJ1-4	CASSIRPTGNEKLFF	TGTGCCAGCAGCATACGTCCCACGGGGAATGAAAAACTGTTTTTT
TRBV6-4	TRBD2	.	TRBJ2-3	CASKLLAGEGTQYF	TGTGCCAGCAAATTACTAGCGGGAGAGGGAACGCAGTATTTT
TRBV5-5	.	.	TRBJ2-3	CASSLFSISTDTQYF	TGTGCCAGCAGCTTGTTTAGCATTAGCACAGATACGCAGTATTTT
TRBV27	.	.	TRBJ2-7	CASSSQGEYEQYF	TGTGCCAGCAGTTCTCAGGGCGAATACGAGCAGTACTTC
TRBV5-1	.	.	TRBJ2-3	CASSLGRSLSTDTQYF	TGCGCCAGCAGCTTGGGTCGCTCTCTCAGCACAGATACGCAGTATTTT
TRBV9	TRBD2	few	TRBJ2-1	CASSALAGVEYNEQFF	TGTGCCAGCAGCGCACTAGCGGGAGTAGAGTACAATGAGCAGTTCTTC
TRBV5-1	.	.	TRBJ2-3	CASSLVGAVTDTQYF	TGCGCCAGCAGCTTGGTGGGGGCGGTCACAGATACGCAGTATTTT
TRBV4-3	TRBD1	.	TRBJ1-6	CASSQDRGDSPLHF	TGCGCCAGCAGCCAAGACAGGGGGGATTCACCCCTCCACTTT
TRBV10-1	TRBD2	.	TRBJ2-1	CASRGLAFSSYNEQFF	TGCGCCAGCAGGGGACTAGCGTTCAGCTCCTACAATGAGCAGTTCTTC
TRBV28	TRBD2	.	TRBJ2-3	CASSYLSGGTDTQYF	TGTGCCAGCAGTTACCTTAGCGGGGGCACAGATACGCAGTATTTT
TRBV6-6	.	.	TRBJ2-5	CASGKTGTYQETQYF	TGTGCCAGCGGAAAGACCGGGACATACCAAGAGACCCAGTACTTC
TRBV7-9	.	.	TRBJ1-4	CASSLDGNPGEKLFF	TGTGCCAGCAGCTTGGACGGCAACCCGGGTGAAAAACTGTTTTTT
TRBV6-9	.	.	TRBJ2-5	CASSYPAGMKQYF	TGTGCCAGCAGTTACCCGGCAGGCATGAAGCAGTACTTC
TRBV7-2	.	.	TRBJ2-3	CASSLESADTQYF	TGTGCCAGCAGCTTAGAGAGCGCAGATACGCAGTATTTT
TRBV5-4	.	.	TRBJ1-3	CASSLNSGNTIYF	TGTGCCAGCAGCTTGAACTCTGGAAACACCATATATTTT
TRBV7-2	.	.	TRBJ2-3	CASSLNPSTDTQYF	TGTGCCAGCAGCTTAAACCCTAGCACAGATACGCAGTATTTT
TRBV19	TRBD1	.	TRBJ2-7	CASSQTGTVQQYF	TGTGCCAGTAGCCAGACAGGGACAGTGCAACAGTACTTC
TRBV6-5	.	.	TRBJ1-1	CASTFTPDRDTEAFF	TGTGCCAGCACCTTTACTCCGGACCGGGACACTGAAGCTTTCTTT
TRBV5-4	.	.	TRBJ2-5	CASSRDSQETQYF	TGTGCCAGCAGCCGGGACTCCCAAGAGACCCAGTACTTC
TRBV4-3	.	.	TRBJ2-5	CASSQALRETQYF	TGCGCCAGCAGCCAAGCCCTCCGGGAGACCCAGTACTTC
TRBV2	TRBD2	once	TRBJ2-7	CASSDPGGTYEQYF	TGTGCCAGCTCCGACCCGGGGGGGACCTACGAGCAGTACTTC
TRBV6-6	.	.	TRBJ2-7	CASSYLGPPYEQYF	TGTGCCAGCAGTTACTTGGGACCCCCGTACGAGCAGTACTTC
TRBV7-9	TRBD1	.	TRBJ1-3	CASSSITGGAGNTIYF	TGTGCCAGCAGCTCTATCACAGGGGGCGCTGGAAACACCATATATTTT
TRBV9	.	.	TRBJ2-2	CASSALRASNTGELFF	TGTGCCAGCAGCGCCCTCCGGGCTTCCAACACCGGGGAGCTGTTTTTT
TRBV5-1	TRBD1	.	TRBJ2-1	CASSFRDSTNEQFF	TGCGCCAGCAGCTTCCGGGACAGTACAAATGAGCAGTTCTTC
TRBV7-9	.	few	TRBJ1-4	CASSPQPQGIREKLFF	TGTGCCAGCAGCCCTCAACCTCAGGGTATTCGGGAAAAACTGTTTTTT
TRBV30	TRBD1	.	TRBJ1-6	CAWSAGRTGGYNSPLHF	TGTGCCTGGAGCGCCGGGCGGACAGGGGGCTATAATTCACCCCTCCACTTT
TRBV10-1	TRBD2	.	TRBJ2-1	CASSWPGLAPKSSYNEQFF	TGCGCCAGCAGCTGGCCGGGACTAGCGCCCAAGAGCTCCTACAATGAGCAGTTCTTC
TRBV29-1	.	once	TRBJ2-5	CSVDFQETQYF	TGCAGCGTTGACTTCCAAGAGACCCAGTACTTC
TRBV19	TRBD2	.	TRBJ2-1	CASSARTSGNFNEQFF	TGTGCCAGTAGTGCACGGACTAGCGGGAACTTCAATGAGCAGTTCTTC
TRBV6-1	TRBD1	.	TRBJ2-3	CASTGTGVVTDTQYF	TGTGCCAGCACCGGGACAGGGGTTGTCACAGATACGCAGTATTTT
TRBV7-2	.	.	TRBJ2-1	CASSPRWNNEQFF	TGTGCCAGCAGCCCCCGTTGGAACAATGAGCAGTTCTTC